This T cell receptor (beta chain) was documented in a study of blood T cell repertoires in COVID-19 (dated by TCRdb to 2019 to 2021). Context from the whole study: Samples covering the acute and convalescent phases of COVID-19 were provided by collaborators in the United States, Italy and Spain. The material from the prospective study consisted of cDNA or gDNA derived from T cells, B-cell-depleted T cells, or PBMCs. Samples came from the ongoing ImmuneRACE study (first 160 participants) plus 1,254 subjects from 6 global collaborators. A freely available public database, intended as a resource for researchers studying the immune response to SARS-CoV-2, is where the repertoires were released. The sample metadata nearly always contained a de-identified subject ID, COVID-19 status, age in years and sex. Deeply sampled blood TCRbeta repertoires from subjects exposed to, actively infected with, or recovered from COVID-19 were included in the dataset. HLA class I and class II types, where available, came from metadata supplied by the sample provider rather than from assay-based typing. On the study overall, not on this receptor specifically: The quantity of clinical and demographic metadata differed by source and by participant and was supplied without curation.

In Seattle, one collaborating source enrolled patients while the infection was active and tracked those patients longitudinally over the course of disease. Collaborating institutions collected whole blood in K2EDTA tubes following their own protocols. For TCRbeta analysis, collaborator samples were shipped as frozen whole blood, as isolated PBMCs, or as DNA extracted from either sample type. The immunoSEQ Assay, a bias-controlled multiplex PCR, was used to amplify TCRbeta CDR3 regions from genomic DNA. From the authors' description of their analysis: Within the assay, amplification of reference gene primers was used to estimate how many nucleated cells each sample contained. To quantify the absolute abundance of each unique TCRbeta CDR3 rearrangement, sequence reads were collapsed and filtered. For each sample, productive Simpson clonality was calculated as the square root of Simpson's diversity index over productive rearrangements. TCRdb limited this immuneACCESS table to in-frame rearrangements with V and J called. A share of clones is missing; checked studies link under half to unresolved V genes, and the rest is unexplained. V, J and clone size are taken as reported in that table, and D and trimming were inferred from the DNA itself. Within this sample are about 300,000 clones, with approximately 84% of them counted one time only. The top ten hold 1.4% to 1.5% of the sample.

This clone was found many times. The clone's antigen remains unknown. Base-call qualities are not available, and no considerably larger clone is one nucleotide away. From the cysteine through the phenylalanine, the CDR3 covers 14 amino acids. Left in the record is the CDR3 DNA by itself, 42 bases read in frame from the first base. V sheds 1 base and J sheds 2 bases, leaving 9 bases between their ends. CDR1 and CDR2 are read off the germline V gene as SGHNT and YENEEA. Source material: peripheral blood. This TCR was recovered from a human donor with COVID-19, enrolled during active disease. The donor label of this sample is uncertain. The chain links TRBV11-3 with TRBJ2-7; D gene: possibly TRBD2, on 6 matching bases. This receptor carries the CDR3 CASSLGGGAYEQYF. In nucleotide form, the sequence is TGTGCCAGCAGCTTAGGGGGCGGGGCCTACGAGCAGTACTTC.